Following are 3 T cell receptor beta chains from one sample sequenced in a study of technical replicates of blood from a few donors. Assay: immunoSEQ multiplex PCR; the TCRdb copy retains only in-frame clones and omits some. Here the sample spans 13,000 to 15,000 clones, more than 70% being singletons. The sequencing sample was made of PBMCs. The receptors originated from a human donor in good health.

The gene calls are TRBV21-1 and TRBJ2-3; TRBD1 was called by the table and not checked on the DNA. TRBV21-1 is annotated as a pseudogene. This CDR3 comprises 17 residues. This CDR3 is CASSKGRGQAQADTQYF. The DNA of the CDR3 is TGTGCCAGCAGCAAAGGCCGGGGACAGGCTCAGGCAGATACGCAGTATTTT.

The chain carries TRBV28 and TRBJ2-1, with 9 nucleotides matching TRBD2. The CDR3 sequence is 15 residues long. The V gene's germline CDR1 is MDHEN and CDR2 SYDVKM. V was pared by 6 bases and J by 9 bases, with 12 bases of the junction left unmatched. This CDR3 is CASRISGSSLVEQFF. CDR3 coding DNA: TGTGCCAGCAGGATTAGCGGGAGTTCTTTGGTTGAGCAGTTCTTC.

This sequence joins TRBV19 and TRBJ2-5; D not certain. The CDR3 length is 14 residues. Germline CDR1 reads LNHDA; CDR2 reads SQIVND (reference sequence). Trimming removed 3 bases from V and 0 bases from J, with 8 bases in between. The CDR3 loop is CASSIGSNQETQYF. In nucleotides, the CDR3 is TGTGCCAGTAGTATCGGGTCGAACCAAGAGACCCAGTACTTC. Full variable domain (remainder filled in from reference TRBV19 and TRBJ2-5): DGGITQSPKYLFRKEGQNVTLSCEQNLNHDAMYWYRQDPGQGLRLIYYSQIVNDFQKGDIAEGYSVSREKKESFPLTVTSAQKNPTAFYLCASSIGSNQETQYFGPGTRLLVL.